This T cell receptor beta chain was identified during a study of blood T cell repertoires in COVID-19. Study-level background: COVID-19 samples collected from the United States, Italy and Spain covered acute and convalescent phases. The cDNA or gDNA used as material had been derived from T cells, B-cell-depleted T cells, or PBMCs.

This CDR3 contains 18 residues. Germline V gene sequence: CDR1 MNHEY, CDR2 SVGEGT. Trimming cost V 2 bases and J 0 bases; bases outside gene matches: 12. As processed by the authors: Amplification of reference gene primers provided the estimated nucleated cell counts. Libraries were prepared by immunoSEQ multiplex PCR; TCRdb keeps only in-frame clonotypes and omits some of them. V, J and clone size are taken as reported in that table, and D and trimming were inferred from the DNA itself. The sample gives tens of thousands of clones, 89% of which show up once; over 1.5% is in the top ten. The chain carries TRBV6-2 or TRBV6-3 and TRBJ1-2, with 7 bases identical to TRBD1. The specimen sequenced was peripheral blood. The origin of this receptor is a man in his fifties or sixties with acute or convalescent COVID-19. The CDR3 sequence: CASSYDNRDSYSNYGYTF. CDR3 nucleotides: TGTGCCAGCAGTTACGATAACCGGGACAGTTATTCTAACTATGGCTACACCTTC.